A selection of T cell receptor beta chains follows, all from one sample in a study of T cells in Graves' hyperthyroidism and ophthalmopathy. TCRdb reanalysed the multiplex PCR reads using MiXCR and keeps one entry per CDR3 protein. The sample lists hundreds of thousands of distinct CDR3 sequences, around 21% occurring once. Sequencing used blood. The receptor source for this set is a young man with Graves' ophthalmopathy. Both conserved end residues are part of each CDR3. Fields, in order: clone size, D gene, V gene, J gene, CDR3 length, CDR3 protein, CDR3 DNA. D genes are given only for firm matches. Rows give clone size only sometimes, using once, few, many, or a class for an expanded clone.

>NA|NA|TRBV27|TRBJ1-6|12
CASSPGISPLHF
TGTGCCAGCAGTCCCGGGATTTCACCCCTCCACTTT
>many|NA|TRBV6-1|TRBJ1-1|13
CAAQGWSTSEAFF
TGTGCCGCACAGGGTTGGTCTACATCTGAAGCTTTCTTT
>few|TRBD2|TRBV6-6|TRBJ2-7|15
CASSYLSGSSGEQYF
TGTGCCAGCAGTTACCTTAGCGGGAGTTCGGGGGAGCAGTACTTC
>NA|TRBD2|TRBV15|TRBJ2-3|14
CATRAGVLTDTQYF
TGTGCCACCAGAGCGGGAGTCCTCACAGATACGCAGTATTTT
>NA|TRBD1|TRBV12-3/TRBV12-4|TRBJ2-7|16
CASRPRLETGILEQYF
TGTGCCAGCAGACCCAGGTTGGAGACAGGGATTCTCGAGCAGTACTTC
>few|NA|TRBV10-3|TRBJ2-7|15
CAISEPSDLIYEQYF
TGTGCCATCAGTGAGCCATCCGACCTTATCTACGAGCAGTACTTC
>many|NA|TRBV30|TRBJ1-6|13
CAWSVGEGSPLHF
TGTGCCTGGAGTGTCGGGGAGGGTTCACCCCTCCACTTT
>many|NA|TRBV24-1|TRBJ1-2|12
CATSAGDYGYTF
TGTGCCACCAGTGCTGGAGACTATGGCTACACCTTC
>few|NA|TRBV19|TRBJ2-2|11
CASSMTGELFF
TGTGCCAGTAGTATGACCGGGGAGCTGTTTTTT
>NA|TRBD2|TRBV18|TRBJ2-1|16
CASSPRAGGGNNEQFF
TGTGCCAGCTCGCCCCGAGCGGGAGGTGGAAACAATGAGCAGTTCTTC
>few|NA|TRBV19|TRBJ2-7|17
CASSNLLTGAKAREQYF
TGTGCCAGTAGTAACCTCCTTACGGGAGCGAAGGCAAGAGAGCAGTACTTC
>NA|NA|TRBV20-1|TRBJ1-5|14
CSAGGTSRGQPQHF
TGCAGTGCTGGAGGGACTTCCCGAGGGCAGCCCCAGCATTTT
>many|NA|TRBV3-1|TRBJ2-7|12
CASSQQGGEQYF
TGTGCCAGCAGCCAGCAGGGTGGCGAGCAGTACTTC
>NA|NA|TRBV20-1|TRBJ2-1|15
CSASVGGGSGSEQFF
TGCAGTGCTAGCGTAGGGGGGGGGAGTGGGAGTGAGCAGTTCTTC
>few|NA|TRBV10-2|TRBJ2-7|13
CASSETSPAEQYF
TGCGCCAGCAGTGAGACTAGCCCGGCCGAGCAGTACTTC
>NA|TRBD2|TRBV4-3|TRBJ2-1|16
CASTLIAGDSYNEQFF
TGCGCCAGCACCCTTATAGCGGGAGACTCCTACAATGAGCAGTTCTTC
>NA|TRBD2|TRBV4-1|TRBJ2-3|18
CASSQREGGPITTDTQYF
TGCGCCAGCAGCCAACGGGAGGGAGGGCCGATTACGACAGATACGCAGTATTTT
>few|NA|TRBV7-8|TRBJ1-5|12
CASSLAIFPQHF
TGTGCCAGCAGCTTAGCTATTTTTCCCCAGCATTTT
>few|NA|TRBV6-2/TRBV6-3|TRBJ2-7|12
CASSTRGLEQYF
TGTGCCAGCAGTACGCGGGGCCTCGAGCAGTACTTC
>NA|NA|TRBV25-1|TRBJ2-1|19
CASSEWGNGAGSSYNEQFF
TGTGCCAGCAGTGAATGGGGGAACGGCGCGGGAAGCTCCTACAATGAGCAGTTCTTC
>many|NA|TRBV30|TRBJ2-7|14
CAWASGTDPYEQYF
TGTGCCTGGGCCTCCGGGACGGATCCCTACGAGCAGTACTTC
>NA|TRBD1|TRBV9|TRBJ2-7|15
CASSEAGQGGSEQYF
TGTGCCAGCAGTGAGGCGGGACAGGGTGGCTCCGAGCAGTACTTC
>few|NA|TRBV11-3|TRBJ1-6|16
CASSSPRSSYNSPLHF
TGTGCCAGCAGCTCCCCCCGGAGCTCCTATAATTCACCCCTCCACTTT